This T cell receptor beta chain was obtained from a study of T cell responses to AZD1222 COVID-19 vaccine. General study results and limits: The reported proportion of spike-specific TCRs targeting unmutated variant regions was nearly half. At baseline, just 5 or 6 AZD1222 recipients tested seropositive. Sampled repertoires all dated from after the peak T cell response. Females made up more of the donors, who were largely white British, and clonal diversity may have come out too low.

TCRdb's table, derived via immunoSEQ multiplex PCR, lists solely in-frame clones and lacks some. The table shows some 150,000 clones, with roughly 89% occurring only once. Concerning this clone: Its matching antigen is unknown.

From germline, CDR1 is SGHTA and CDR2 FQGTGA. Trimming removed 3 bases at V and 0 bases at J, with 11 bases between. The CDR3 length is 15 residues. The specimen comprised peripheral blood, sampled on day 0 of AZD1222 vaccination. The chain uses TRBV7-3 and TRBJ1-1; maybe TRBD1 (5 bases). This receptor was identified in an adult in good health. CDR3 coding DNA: TGTGCCAGCAGCTTGGGGGAGATTATGAACACTGAAGCTTTCTTT. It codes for CASSLGEIMNTEAFF.